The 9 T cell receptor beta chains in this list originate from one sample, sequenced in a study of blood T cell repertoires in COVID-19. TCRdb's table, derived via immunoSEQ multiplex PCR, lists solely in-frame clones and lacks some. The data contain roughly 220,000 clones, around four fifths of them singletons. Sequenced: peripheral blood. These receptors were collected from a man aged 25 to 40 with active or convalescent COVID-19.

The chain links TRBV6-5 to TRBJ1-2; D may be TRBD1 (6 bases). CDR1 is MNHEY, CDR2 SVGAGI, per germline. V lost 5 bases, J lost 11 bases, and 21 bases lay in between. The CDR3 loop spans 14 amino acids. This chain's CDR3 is CASSPPGVSPKYTF. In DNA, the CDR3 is TGTGCCAGCAGTCCCCCAGGGGTGTCGCCAAAATACACCTTC.

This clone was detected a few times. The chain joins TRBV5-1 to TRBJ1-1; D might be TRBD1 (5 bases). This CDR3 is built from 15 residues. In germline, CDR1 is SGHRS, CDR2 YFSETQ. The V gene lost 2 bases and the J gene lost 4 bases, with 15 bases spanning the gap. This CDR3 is CASSFGGGGTTEAFF. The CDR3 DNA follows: TGCGCCAGCAGCTTTGGAGGTGGGGGGACCACTGAAGCTTTCTTT.

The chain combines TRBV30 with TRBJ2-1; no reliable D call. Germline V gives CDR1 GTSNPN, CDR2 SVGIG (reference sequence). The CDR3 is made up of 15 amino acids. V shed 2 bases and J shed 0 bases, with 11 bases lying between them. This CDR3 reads CAWSTRRGSYNEQFF. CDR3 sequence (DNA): TGTGCCTGGAGTACTCGGAGAGGCTCCTACAATGAGCAGTTCTTC. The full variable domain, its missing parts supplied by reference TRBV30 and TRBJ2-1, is SQTIHQWPATLVQPVGSPLSLECTVEGTSNPNLYWYRQAAGRGLQLLFYSVGIGQISSEVPQNLSASRPQDRQFILSSKKLLLSDSGFYLCAWSTRRGSYNEQFFGPGTRLTVL.

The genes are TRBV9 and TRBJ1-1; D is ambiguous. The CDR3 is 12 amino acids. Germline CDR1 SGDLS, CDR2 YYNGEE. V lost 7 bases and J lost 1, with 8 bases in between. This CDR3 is CASGRQNTEAFF. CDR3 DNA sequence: TGTGCCAGCGGGCGACAGAACACTGAAGCTTTCTTT.

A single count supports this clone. The CDR3 is CASSRTGTARGYTF. The DNA of the CDR3 is TGTGCCAGCAGCCGAACCGGGACAGCGCGTGGCTACACCTTC. The chain recombines TRBV5-4 with TRBJ1-2, with 7 bases lining up with TRBD1. The CDR3 length is 14 residues. Germline V lookup: CDR1 SGHNT, CDR2 YYREEE (reference sequence). Trimming at V came to 4 bases and at J to 7 bases, leaving 10 bases not matched to a gene. Supplemented by reference TRBV5-4 and TRBJ1-2, the full variable domain reads ETGVTQSPTHLIKTRGQQVTLRCSSQSGHNTVSWYQQALGQGPQFIFQYYREEENGRGNFPPRFSGLQFPNYSSELNVNALELDDSALYLCASSRTGTARGYTFGSGTRLTVV.

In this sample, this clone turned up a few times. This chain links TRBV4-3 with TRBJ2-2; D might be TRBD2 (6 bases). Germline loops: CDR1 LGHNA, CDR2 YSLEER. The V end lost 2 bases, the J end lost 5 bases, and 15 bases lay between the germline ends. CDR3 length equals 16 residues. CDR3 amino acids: CASSQSVGGGTGELFF. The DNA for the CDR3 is TGCGCCAGCAGCCAATCAGTGGGAGGCGGGACCGGGGAGCTGTTTTTT.

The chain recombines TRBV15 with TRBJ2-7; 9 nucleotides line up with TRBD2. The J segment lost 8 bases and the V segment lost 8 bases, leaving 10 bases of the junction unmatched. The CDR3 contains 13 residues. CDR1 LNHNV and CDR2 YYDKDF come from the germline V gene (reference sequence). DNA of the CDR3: TGTGCCACCCAGGGGGTAGCGGGAGTACAGCAGTACTTC. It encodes CATQGVAGVQQYF.

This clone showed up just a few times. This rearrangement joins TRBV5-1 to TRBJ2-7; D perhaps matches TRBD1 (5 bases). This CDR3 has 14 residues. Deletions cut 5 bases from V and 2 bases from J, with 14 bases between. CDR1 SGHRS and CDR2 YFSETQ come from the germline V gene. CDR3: CASRGRTPPYEQYF. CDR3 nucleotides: TGCGCCAGCAGGGGTAGGACACCCCCCTACGAGCAGTACTTC.

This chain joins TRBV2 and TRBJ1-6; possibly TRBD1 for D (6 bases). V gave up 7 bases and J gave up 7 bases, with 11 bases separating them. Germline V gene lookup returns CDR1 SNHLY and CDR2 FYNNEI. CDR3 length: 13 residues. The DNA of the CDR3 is TGTGCCAGCAATGACAGGATCAATTCACCCCTCCACTTT. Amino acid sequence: CASNDRINSPLHF.